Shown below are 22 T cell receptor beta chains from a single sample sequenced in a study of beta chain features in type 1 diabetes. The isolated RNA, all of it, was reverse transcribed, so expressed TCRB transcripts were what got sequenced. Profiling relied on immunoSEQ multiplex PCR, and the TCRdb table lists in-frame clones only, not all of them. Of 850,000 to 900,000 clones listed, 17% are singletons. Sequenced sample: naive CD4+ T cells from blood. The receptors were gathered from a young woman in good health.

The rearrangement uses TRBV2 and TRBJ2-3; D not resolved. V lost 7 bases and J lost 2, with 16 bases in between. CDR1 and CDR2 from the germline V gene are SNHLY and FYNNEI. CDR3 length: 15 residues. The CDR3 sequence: CASTLVPAPTDTQYF. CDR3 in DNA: TGTGCCAGCACTTTAGTCCCCGCCCCCACAGATACGCAGTATTTT.

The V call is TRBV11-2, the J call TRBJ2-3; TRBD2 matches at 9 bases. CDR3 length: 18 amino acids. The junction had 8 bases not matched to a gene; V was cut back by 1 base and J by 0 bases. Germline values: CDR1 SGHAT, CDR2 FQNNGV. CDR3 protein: CASSLGGLALASTDTQYF. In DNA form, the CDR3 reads TGTGCCAGCAGCTTAGGCGGACTAGCGTTGGCTAGCACAGATACGCAGTATTTT.

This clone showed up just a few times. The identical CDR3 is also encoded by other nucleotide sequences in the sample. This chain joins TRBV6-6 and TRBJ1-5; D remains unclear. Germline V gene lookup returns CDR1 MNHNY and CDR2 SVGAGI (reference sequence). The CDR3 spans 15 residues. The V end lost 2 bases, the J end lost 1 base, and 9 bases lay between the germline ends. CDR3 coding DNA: TGTGCCAGCAGTTACGCAGGAGAAAGCAATCAGCCCCAGCATTTT. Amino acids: CASSYAGESNQPQHF.

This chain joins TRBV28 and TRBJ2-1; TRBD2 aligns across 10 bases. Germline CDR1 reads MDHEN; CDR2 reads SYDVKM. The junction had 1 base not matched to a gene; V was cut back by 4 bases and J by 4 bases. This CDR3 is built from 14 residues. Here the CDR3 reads CASSSLAGYNEQFF. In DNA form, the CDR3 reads TGTGCCAGCAGTTCACTAGCGGGATACAATGAGCAGTTCTTC. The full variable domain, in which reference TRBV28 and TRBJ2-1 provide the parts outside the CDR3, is DVKVTQSSRYLVKRTGEKVFLECVQDMDHENMFWYRQDPGLGLRLIYFSYDVKMKEKGDIPEGYSVSREKKERFSLILESASTNQTSMYLCASSSLAGYNEQFFGPGTRLTVL.

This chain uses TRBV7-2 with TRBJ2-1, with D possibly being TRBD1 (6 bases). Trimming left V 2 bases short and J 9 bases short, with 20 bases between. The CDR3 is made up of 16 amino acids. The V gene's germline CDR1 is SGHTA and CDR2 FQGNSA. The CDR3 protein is CASSLSWLPLQGEQFF. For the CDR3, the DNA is TGTGCCAGCAGCTTATCTTGGCTACCCCTACAGGGTGAGCAGTTCTTC.

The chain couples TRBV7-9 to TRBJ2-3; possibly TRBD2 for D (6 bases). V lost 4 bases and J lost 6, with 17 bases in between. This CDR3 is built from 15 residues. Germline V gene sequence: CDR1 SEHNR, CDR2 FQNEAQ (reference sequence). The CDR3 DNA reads TGTGCCAGCAGCTCAGGACGACTAGAGATGGATACGCAGTATTTT. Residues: CASSSGRLEMDTQYF.

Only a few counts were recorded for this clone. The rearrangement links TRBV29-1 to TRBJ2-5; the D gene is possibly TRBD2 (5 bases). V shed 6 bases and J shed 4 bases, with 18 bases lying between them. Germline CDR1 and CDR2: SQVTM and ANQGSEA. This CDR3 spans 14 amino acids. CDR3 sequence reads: CSVCQGRGLETQYF. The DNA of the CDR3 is TGCAGCGTCTGCCAAGGCCGGGGTTTAGAGACCCAGTACTTC.

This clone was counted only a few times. CDR3 sequence (DNA): TGTGCCAGCAGCCAGGGCGGGATCAGGGCCAAAAACATTCAGTACTTC. Amino acids: CASSQGGIRAKNIQYF. The V gene is TRBV7-2, the J gene TRBJ2-4, with D possibly matching TRBD2 (6 bases). The CDR3 length is 16 residues. V lost 5 bases and J lost 1, with 15 bases in between. Germline CDR1 reads SGHTA; CDR2 reads FQGNSA.

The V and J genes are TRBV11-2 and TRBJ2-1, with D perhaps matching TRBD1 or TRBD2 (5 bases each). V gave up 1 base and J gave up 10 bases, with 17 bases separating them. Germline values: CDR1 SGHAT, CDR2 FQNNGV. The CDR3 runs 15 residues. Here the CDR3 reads CASSLGGGYAMEQFF. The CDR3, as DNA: TGTGCCAGCAGCTTAGGGGGCGGGTACGCAATGGAGCAGTTCTTC. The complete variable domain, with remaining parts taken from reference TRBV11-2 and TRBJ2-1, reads EAGVAQSPRYKIIEKRQSVAFWCNPISGHATLYWYQQILGQGPKLLIQFQNNGVVDDSQLPKDRFSAERLKGVDSTLKIQPAKLEDSAVYLCASSLGGGYAMEQFFGPGTRLTVL.

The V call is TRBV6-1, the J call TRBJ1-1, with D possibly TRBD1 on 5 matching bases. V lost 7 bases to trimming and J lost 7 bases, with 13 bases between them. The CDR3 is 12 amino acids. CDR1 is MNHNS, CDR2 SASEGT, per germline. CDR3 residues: CASKTEYGEAFF. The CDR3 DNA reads TGTGCCAGCAAGACAGAGTATGGTGAAGCTTTCTTT.

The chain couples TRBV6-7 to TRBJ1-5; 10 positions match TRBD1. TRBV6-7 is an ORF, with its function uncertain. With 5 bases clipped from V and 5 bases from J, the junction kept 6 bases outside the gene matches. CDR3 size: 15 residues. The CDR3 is CASSETGTGDQPQHF. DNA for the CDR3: TGTGCCAGCAGTGAGACCGGGACAGGGGATCAGCCCCAGCATTTT.

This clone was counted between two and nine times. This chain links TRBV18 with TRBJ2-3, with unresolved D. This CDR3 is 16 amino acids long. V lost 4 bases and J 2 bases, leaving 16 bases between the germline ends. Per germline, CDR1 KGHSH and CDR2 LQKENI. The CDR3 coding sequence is TGTGCCAGCTCACGTCCGGGTGGGGAATTCACAGATACGCAGTATTTT. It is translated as CASSRPGGEFTDTQYF.

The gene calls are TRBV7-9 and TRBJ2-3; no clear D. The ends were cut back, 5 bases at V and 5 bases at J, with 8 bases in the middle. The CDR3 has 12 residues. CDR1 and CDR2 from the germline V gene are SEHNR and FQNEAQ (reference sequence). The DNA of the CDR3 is TGTGCCAGCAGCACATCAAGAGATACGCAGTATTTT. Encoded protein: CASSTSRDTQYF.

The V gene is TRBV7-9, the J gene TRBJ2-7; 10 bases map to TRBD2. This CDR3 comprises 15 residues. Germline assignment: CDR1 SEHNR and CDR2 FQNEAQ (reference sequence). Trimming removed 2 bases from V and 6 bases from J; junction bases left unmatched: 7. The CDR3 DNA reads TGTGCCAGCAGCTTACAGAGCGGGAGGGAAACCGAGCAGTACTTC. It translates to CASSLQSGRETEQYF.

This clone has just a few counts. The CDR3 loop is CASSLARYAGNNEQFF. CDR3 DNA sequence: TGTGCCAGCAGCTTAGCGAGATACGCGGGAAACAATGAGCAGTTCTTC. The chain employs TRBV11-2 and TRBJ2-1; TRBD2 is a possible D gene (6 bases). Germline-derived CDR1 and CDR2 are SGHAT and FQNNGV. Between the trimmed V and J ends, which lost 1 base and 5 bases, there was a span of 15 bases. The CDR3 contains 16 residues.

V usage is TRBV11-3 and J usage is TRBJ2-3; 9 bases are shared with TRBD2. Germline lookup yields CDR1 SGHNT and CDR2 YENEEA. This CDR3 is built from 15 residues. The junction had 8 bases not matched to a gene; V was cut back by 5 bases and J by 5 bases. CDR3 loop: CASSPVAGALDTQYF. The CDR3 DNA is TGTGCCAGCAGCCCAGTAGCGGGAGCGTTAGATACGCAGTATTTT.

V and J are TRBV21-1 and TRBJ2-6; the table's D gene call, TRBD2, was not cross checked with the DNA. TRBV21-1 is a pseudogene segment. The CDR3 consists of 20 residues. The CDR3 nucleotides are TGTGCCAGCAGCCCTAAAGATCTGTGTTACGGTAGCGCTGGGGCCAACGTCCTGACTTTC. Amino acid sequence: CASSPKDLCYGSAGANVLTF.

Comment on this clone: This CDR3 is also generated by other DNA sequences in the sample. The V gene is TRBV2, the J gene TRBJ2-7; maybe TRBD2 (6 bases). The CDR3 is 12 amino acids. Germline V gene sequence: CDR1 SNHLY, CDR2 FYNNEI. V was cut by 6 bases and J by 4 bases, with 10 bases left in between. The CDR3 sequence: CASRTSGYEQYF. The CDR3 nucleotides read TGTGCCAGCAGGACTAGTGGATACGAGCAGTACTTC.

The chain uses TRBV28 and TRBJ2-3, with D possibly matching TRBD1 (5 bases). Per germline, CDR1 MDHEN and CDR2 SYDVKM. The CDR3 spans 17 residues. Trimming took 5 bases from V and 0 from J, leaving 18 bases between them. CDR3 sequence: CASSTPSTGYSTDTQYF. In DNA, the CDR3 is TGTGCCAGCAGTACCCCAAGCACAGGCTATAGCACAGATACGCAGTATTTT.

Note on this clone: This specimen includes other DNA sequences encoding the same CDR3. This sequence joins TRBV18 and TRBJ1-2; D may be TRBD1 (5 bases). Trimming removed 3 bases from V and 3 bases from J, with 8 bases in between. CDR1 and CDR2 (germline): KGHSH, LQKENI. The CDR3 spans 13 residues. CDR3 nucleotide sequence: TGTGCCAGCTCACCGGACACTGACTATGGCTACACCTTC. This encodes CASSPDTDYGYTF.

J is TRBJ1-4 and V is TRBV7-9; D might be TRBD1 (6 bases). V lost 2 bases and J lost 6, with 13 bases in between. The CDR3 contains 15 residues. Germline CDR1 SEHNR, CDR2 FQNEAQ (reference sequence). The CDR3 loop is CASSLSDRRDEKLFF. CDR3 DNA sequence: TGTGCCAGCAGCTTATCCGACAGGCGGGATGAAAAACTGTTTTTT.

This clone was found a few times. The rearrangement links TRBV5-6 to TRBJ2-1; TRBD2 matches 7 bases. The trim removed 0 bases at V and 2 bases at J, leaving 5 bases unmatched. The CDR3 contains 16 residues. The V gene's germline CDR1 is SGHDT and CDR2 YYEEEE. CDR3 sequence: CASSLGGGRPYNEQFF. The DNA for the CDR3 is TGTGCCAGCAGCTTGGGTGGCGGGAGACCCTACAATGAGCAGTTCTTC.